The 9 T cell receptor beta chains listed next were all sequenced from one sample in a study of OX40 agonist ivuxolimab in advanced cancers. Clones were sequenced by immunoSEQ multiplex PCR, and TCRdb holds only the in-frame ones, with some missing. The top ten clones hold roughly 1.5% of a sample with 95,000 to 100,000 clones, about 80% of them seen once. Sequencing used CD4+ or CD8+ T cells sorted from blood, obtained in a trial of the OX40 agonist ivuxolimab. The receptors stem from an adult with an advanced solid tumor such as melanoma, head and neck, liver or kidney cancer.

The J gene is TRBJ1-1, the V gene TRBV10-3; 8 nucleotides line up with TRBD1. The V segment lost 5 bases and the J segment 4 bases; nucleotides outside the gene matches: 9. CDR3 length: 15 amino acids. In germline, CDR1 is ENHRY, CDR2 SYGVKD. The CDR3 region is CAISPFDRGSTEAFF. CDR3 DNA sequence: TGTGCCATCAGTCCCTTTGACAGGGGAAGCACTGAAGCTTTCTTT.

This clone has a single count. The chain uses TRBV29-1 and TRBJ2-7, with 8 positions matching TRBD2. The CDR3 length is 14 residues. CDR1 SQVTM and CDR2 ANQGSEA come from the germline V gene. Trimming took 8 bases from V and 4 from J; bases not matched to a gene: 13. CDR3 DNA sequence: TGCAGCACCCTGGACTCCCCGGGAGGGTACGAGCAGTACTTC. It codes for CSTLDSPGGYEQYF.

The CDR3 reads CASSSYINEKLFF. CDR3 coding DNA: TGTGCCAGCAGCTCCTACATAAATGAAAAACTGTTTTTT. This chain links TRBV7-2 with TRBJ1-4; D is undetermined. V dropped 4 bases and J dropped 5 bases, with 8 bases sitting between them. The CDR3 consists of 13 residues. Germline V CDR1 and CDR2: SGHTA, FQGNSA.

V and J are TRBV4-3 and TRBJ2-1; D remains ambiguous. Deletions cut 0 bases from V and 0 bases from J, with 9 bases between. Germline loops: CDR1 LGHNA, CDR2 YSLEER. The length of the CDR3 is 16 residues. The CDR3 coding sequence is TGCGCCAGCAGCCAAGAGTGGGTGCGCTCCTACAATGAGCAGTTCTTC. Its translation is CASSQEWVRSYNEQFF.

This chain connects TRBV10-3 to TRBJ2-3; D might be TRBD2 (6 bases). The CDR3 has 15 amino acids. V shed 10 bases and J shed 2 bases, with 19 bases lying between them. CDR1 is ENHRY and CDR2 is SYGVKD in the germline V gene. The CDR3 DNA sequence: TGTGCCACCTACGGCACCAGCGGGTACACAGATACGCAGTATTTT. Protein: CATYGTSGYTDTQYF.

The J gene is TRBJ2-5, the V gene TRBV28, with TRBD2 matching 8 bases. In germline, CDR1 is MDHEN, CDR2 SYDVKM. The trim removed 6 bases at V and 2 bases at J, leaving 8 bases unmatched. The CDR3 consists of 15 residues. The CDR3 here is CASSRPGTRQETQYF. The CDR3 DNA reads TGTGCCAGCAGCCGACCCGGGACTAGACAAGAGACCCAGTACTTC.

This clone was seen many times. The V gene is TRBV7-8, the J gene TRBJ2-1; 16 nucleotides agree with TRBD2. This CDR3 has 17 amino acids. The germline CDR1 and CDR2 sequences are SGHVS and FQNEAQ. V was clipped by 10 bases and J by 6 bases; unmatched bases: 12. This CDR3 is CAIQAGLAGGLANEQFF. For the CDR3, the DNA is TGTGCCATCCAGGCGGGACTAGCGGGAGGGCTAGCCAATGAGCAGTTCTTC.

The rearrangement uses TRBV5-1 and TRBJ1-1; tentative D call: TRBD1 (5 bases). The germline gives CDR1 SGHRS, CDR2 YFSETQ. Trimming took off 1 base at V and 5 bases at J, with 12 bases between the two ends. This CDR3 region has 14 residues. CDR3 in amino acids: CASSLTFPGTEAFF. DNA for the CDR3: TGCGCCAGCAGCTTGACTTTTCCAGGGACTGAAGCTTTCTTT.

V and J are TRBV11-2 and TRBJ2-6; 9 bases match TRBD1. Losses at the gene ends were 7 bases for V and 0 bases for J; bases not matched to a gene: 4. The CDR3 is 16 residues long. Germline lookup yields CDR1 SGHAT and CDR2 FQNNGV. In DNA, the CDR3 is TGTGCCAGCACTGACAGGGGGAACTCTGGGGCCAACGTCCTGACTTTC. Amino acid sequence: CASTDRGNSGANVLTF.